This T cell receptor (beta chain) was identified during a study of blood T cell repertoires in COVID-19. Study context: Sources were T cells, B-cell-depleted T cells, or PBMCs; the material itself was cDNA or gDNA.

The CDR3 extends over 15 amino acids. V was clipped by 2 bases and J by 3 bases; unmatched bases: 7. The germline CDR1 and CDR2 sequences are MGHRA and YSYEKL. Clones were read by immunoSEQ multiplex PCR, and TCRdb kept only the in-frame ones, dropping some. The data show about 130,000 clones, around 86% seen once. The gene calls are TRBV4-1 and TRBJ2-7, with 7 bases lining up with TRBD1. This TCR came from a man aged 40-55 years with active or convalescent COVID-19. Sample: peripheral blood. The CDR3 reads CASSQSETGYYEQYF. The DNA of the CDR3 is TGCGCCAGCAGCCAATCTGAGACAGGGTACTACGAGCAGTACTTC.